This is a list of T cell receptor beta chains from one sample in a study of blood T cell repertoires in COVID-19. Assay used: immunoSEQ multiplex PCR; TCRdb lists only in-frame clones, some missing. The data contain 300,000 or so clones, about 82% of them singletons. The sequenced material came from peripheral blood. Receptor source: a woman aged 45-65 years with acute or convalescent COVID-19. Both conserved end residues are part of each CDR3. Each record gives: V gene, clone size, D gene, J gene, CDR3 protein, CDR3 DNA. A D gene is named only where the DNA matches it firmly. Size is stated for part of the rows, as once, few or many counts, or as a class when the clone is expanded.

>TRBV7-6|.|TRBD2|TRBJ2-7
CASSPRPSGIYEQYF
TGTGCCAGCAGCCCCCGTCCTAGCGGGATCTACGAGCAGTACTTC
>TRBV28|.|.|TRBJ1-4
CASSSRAGANEKLFF
TGTGCCAGCAGTTCCCGTGCCGGGGCTAATGAAAAACTGTTTTTT
>TRBV9|.|TRBD1|TRBJ1-1
CASSVAGTGRTEAFF
TGTGCCAGCAGCGTAGCAGGGACAGGCCGTACTGAAGCTTTCTTT
>TRBV4-3|.|TRBD1|TRBJ1-4
CASSPRQGAAATNEKLFF
TGCGCCAGCAGCCCGCGACAGGGAGCCGCCGCAACTAATGAAAAACTGTTTTTT
>TRBV7-3|.|TRBD2|TRBJ2-5
CASSLGDSGRETQYF
TGTGCCAGCAGCTTAGGGGATAGCGGGAGGGAGACCCAGTACTTC
>TRBV11-2|once|.|TRBJ2-7
CASNPGTNYEQYF
TGTGCCAGCAACCCCGGGACAAATTACGAGCAGTACTTC
>TRBV21-1|.|.|TRBJ2-7
CASNLGGKRELYEQYF
TGTGCCAGCAACCTAGGAGGGAAGCGGGAGTTGTACGAGCAGTACTTC
>TRBV7-7|.|.|TRBJ2-7
CASSLGQGNNEQYF
TGTGCTAGCAGCTTAGGGCAGGGCAACAACGAGCAGTACTTC
>TRBV21-1|once|.|TRBJ1-1
CASILWTGVSTEAFF
TGTGCCAGCATCCTTTGGACAGGGGTCTCCACTGAAGCTTTCTTT
>TRBV24-1|.|TRBD2|TRBJ2-5
CATSDFGVAGGLETQYF
TGTGCCACCAGTGATTTTGGGGTAGCGGGAGGGCTCGAGACCCAGTACTTC
>TRBV28|.|.|TRBJ1-4
CASSLGAGNEKLFF
TGTGCCAGCAGTTTAGGGGCAGGAAATGAAAAACTGTTTTTT
>TRBV27|.|TRBD2|TRBJ2-7
CASRLAGGAYEQYF
TGTGCCAGCCGGCTAGCGGGAGGTGCCTACGAGCAGTACTTC
>TRBV27|.|.|TRBJ1-1
CASSILAEGTEAFF
TGTGCCAGCAGCATCCTAGCGGAGGGGACTGAAGCTTTCTTT
>TRBV28|.|.|TRBJ2-3
CATPGRGTDTQYF
TGTGCCACCCCTGGGCGGGGCACAGATACGCAGTATTTT
>TRBV27|few|.|TRBJ2-7
CATSKQESSYEQYF
TGTGCCACCTCTAAACAGGAGAGCTCCTACGAGCAGTACTTC
>TRBV27|.|TRBD1|TRBJ1-2
CASSLNPRQGIGGYTF
TGTGCCAGCAGTTTAAATCCTAGACAGGGAATCGGGGGCTACACCTTC
>TRBV19|.|.|TRBJ1-1
CASSIGGHGTEAFF
TGTGCCAGTAGTATAGGTGGTCACGGCACTGAAGCTTTCTTT
>TRBV12-1|.|.|TRBJ2-1
CATGTSGKNEQFF
TGTGCCACCGGGACTAGCGGTAAAAATGAGCAGTTCTTC